This T cell receptor (beta chain) originates from a study of cytomegalovirus exposure and HLA in healthy donors. Findings and limits, study-wide: For most TCR sequences rarity was the rule, although some public TCRs occurred in many donors.

Comment on this clone: Its specificity is not known.

The primer mix had 60 Vbeta and 13 Jbeta primers. Sequencing was performed with immunoSEQ multiplex PCR; in TCRdb, only in-frame clones are kept and a portion is missing. The sample shows fewer than 150,000 clones, and 2% to 3% sits with its ten largest clones. The germline V and J ends were trimmed by 1 base and 0 bases, with 16 bases remaining between them. This CDR3 is 18 amino acids long. The germline V gene encodes CDR1 SGHVS and CDR2 FNYEAQ. This sequence originates from a middle-aged man in good health and CMV-seronegative. The J gene is TRBJ2-1, the V gene TRBV7-6, with no clear D. Sequenced material: PBMCs. For the CDR3, the DNA is TGTGCCAGCAGCTTAGTGGGCCCAGACGACGCCTCCTACAATGAGCAGTTCTTC. Protein: CASSLVGPDDASYNEQFF.